The clone carrying this T cell receptor beta chain was seen many times. Its matching antigen is unknown. CDR3 length: 13 amino acids. V was pared by 4 bases and J by 2 bases, with 10 bases between. Germline assignment: CDR1 SGHRS and CDR2 YFSETQ. The cDNA was synthesized by 5'RACE incorporating 10-nucleotide random UMIs. TCRdb used MiXCR to reprocess the 5' RACE reads, holding one entry per CDR3 protein. The table includes some 29,000 distinct CDR3 sequences, roughly 6.7% detected once. The source of the sample is a study of neurological immune-mediated disorders. Findings of the study overall: HTLV-1-associated myelopathy showed the most TCR clonal expansion; multiple sclerosis the least, below healthy controls.

The chain combines TRBV5-1 with TRBJ2-7; D remains ambiguous. The sample was PBMCs. This clonotype originated in a woman aged 50 to 60 in good health. The CDR3 bases are TGCGCCAGCAGCACCCGTCCCGCCTACGAGCAGTACTTC. Translated: CASSTRPAYEQYF. Full variable domain (outside the CDR3, taken from reference TRBV5-1 and TRBJ2-7): KAGVTQTPRYLIKTRGQQVTLSCSPISGHRSVSWYQQTPGQGLQFLFEYFSETQRNKGNFPGRFSGRQFSNSRSEMNVSTLELGDSALYLCASSTRPAYEQYFGPGTRLTVT.